This TCR beta chain was identified in a study of cytomegalovirus exposure and HLA in healthy donors. Study in general: Caucasian-associated ancestry cluster membership applied to over 80% of 398 genotyped donors. Study results and limitations: The majority of TCR sequences were rare, yet some public TCRs appeared in many donors. Later on, an analysis tied approximately 17,000 TCR beta sequences to HLA alleles at 0.05 false discovery rate. Later analysis associated a missense DCLRE1C variant with TCR beta V- and J-gene trimming.

Notes on this clone: What it binds is unknown.

CDR3 length equals 16 residues. V was clipped by 5 bases and J by 2 bases; unmatched bases: 4. The germline V gene has CDR1 SGHNT and CDR2 YENEEA. Both 60 Vbeta primers and 13 Jbeta primers went into the PCR. Generated by immunoSEQ multiplex PCR, the TCRdb table keeps only in-frame clones and is missing some. The sample shows 75,000 to 100,000 clones, approximately 85% of them seen only once. The sequenced material came from PBMCs. The J gene is TRBJ2-3, the V gene TRBV11-3, with 13 bases fitting TRBD2. The sequence was collected from a man aged 40-49 years in good health and CMV-seropositive. The CDR3 reads CASSRLAGGLTDTQYF. The CDR3 coding sequence is TGTGCCAGCAGCAGACTAGCGGGAGGACTCACAGATACGCAGTATTTT.